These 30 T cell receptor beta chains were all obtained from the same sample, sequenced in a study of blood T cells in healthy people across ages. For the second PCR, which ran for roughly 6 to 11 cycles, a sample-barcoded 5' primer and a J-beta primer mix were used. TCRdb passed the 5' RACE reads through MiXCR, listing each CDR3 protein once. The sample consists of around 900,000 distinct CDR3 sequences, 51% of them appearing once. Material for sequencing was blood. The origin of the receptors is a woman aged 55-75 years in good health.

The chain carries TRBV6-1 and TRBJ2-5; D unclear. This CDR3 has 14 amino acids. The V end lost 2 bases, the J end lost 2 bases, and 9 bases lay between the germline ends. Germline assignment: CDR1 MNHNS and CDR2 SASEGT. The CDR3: CASSEWQEQETQYF. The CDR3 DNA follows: TGTGCCAGCAGTGAATGGCAGGAGCAAGAGACCCAGTACTTC.

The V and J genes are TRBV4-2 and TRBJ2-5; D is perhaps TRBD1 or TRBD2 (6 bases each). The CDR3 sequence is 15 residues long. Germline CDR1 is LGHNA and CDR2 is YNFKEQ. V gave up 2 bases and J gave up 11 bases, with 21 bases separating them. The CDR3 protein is CASSQNNGGYNEQYF. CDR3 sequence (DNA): TGTGCCAGCAGCCAAAATAACGGGGGCTACAATGAGCAGTACTTC.

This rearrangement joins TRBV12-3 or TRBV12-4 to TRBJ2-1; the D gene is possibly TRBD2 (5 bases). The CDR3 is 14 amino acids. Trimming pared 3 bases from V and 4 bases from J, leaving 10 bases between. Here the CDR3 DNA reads TGTGCCAGCAGTTTCGGCGGGCCGTACAATGAGCAGTTCTTC. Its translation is CASSFGGPYNEQFF.

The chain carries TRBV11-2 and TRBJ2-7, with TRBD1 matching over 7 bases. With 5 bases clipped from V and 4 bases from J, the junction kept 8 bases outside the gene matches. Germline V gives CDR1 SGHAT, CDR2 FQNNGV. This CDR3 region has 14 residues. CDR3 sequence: CASSAGTVFYEQYF. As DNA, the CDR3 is TGTGCCAGCAGCGCCGGGACAGTGTTTTACGAGCAGTACTTC.

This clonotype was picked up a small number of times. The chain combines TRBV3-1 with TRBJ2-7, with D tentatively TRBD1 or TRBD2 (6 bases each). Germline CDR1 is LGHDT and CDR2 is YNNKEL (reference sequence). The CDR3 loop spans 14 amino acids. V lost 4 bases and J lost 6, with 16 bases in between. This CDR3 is CASSRSTGGGEQYF. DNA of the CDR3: TGTGCCAGCAGCCGCAGCACCGGAGGGGGCGAGCAGTACTTC.

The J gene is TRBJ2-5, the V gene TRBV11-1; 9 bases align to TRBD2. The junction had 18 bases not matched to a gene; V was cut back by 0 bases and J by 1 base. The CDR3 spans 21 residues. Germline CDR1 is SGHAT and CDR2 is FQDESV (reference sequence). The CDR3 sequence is CASSLAVGAGGPEFGQETQYF. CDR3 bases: TGTGCCAGCAGCTTAGCGGTCGGGGCGGGAGGGCCAGAGTTTGGCCAAGAGACCCAGTACTTC.

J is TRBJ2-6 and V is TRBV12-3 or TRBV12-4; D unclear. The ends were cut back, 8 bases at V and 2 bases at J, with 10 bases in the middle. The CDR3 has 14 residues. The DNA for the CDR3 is TGTGCCAGCTTCATTGCGGCTGGGGCCAACGTCCTGACTTTC. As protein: CASFIAAGANVLTF.

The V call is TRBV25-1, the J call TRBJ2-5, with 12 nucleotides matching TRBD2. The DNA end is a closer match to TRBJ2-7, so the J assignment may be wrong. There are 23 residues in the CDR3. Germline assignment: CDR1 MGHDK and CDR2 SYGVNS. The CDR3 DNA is TGTGCCAGCAGTGCAGGAATGACGAGTTTAGGACTAGCGGGACTCTACCCAGGGGACGAGCAGTACTTC. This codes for CASSAGMTSLGLAGLYPGDEQYF.

The CDR3 reads CASSQELAGYGYTF. DNA of the CDR3: TGCGCCAGCAGCCAAGAGCTGGCAGGGTACGGCTACACCTTC. V usage is TRBV4-1 and J usage is TRBJ1-2, with D possibly TRBD1 on 5 matching bases. Germline V CDR1 and CDR2: MGHRA, YSYEKL. Trimming removed 0 bases from V and 8 bases from J, with 13 bases in between. The CDR3 has 14 amino acids.

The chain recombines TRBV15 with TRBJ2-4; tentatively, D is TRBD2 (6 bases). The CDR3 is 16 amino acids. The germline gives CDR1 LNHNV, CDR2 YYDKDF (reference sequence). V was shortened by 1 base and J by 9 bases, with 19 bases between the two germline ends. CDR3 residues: CATSRGGLTSGGIQYF. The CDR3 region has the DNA TGTGCCACCAGCAGAGGTGGACTAACGAGTGGGGGCATTCAGTACTTC.

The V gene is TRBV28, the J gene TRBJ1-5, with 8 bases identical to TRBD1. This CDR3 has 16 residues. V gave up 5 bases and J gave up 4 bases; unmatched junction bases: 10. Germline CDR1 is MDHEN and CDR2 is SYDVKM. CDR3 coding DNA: TGTGCCAGCAGTATAAGGGACAGGAAGGGGAATCAGCCCCAGCATTTT. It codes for CASSIRDRKGNQPQHF.

CDR3 sequence: CSASRGLSGEQYF. For the CDR3, the DNA is TGCAGTGCTAGTAGGGGGTTGTCGGGAGAGCAGTACTTC. This chain connects TRBV20-1 to TRBJ2-5, with D possibly called TRBD1 or TRBD2 (6 bases each). V dropped 3 bases and J dropped 11 bases, with 19 bases sitting between them. CDR3 length: 13 residues. Germline CDR1 is DFQATT and CDR2 is SNEGSKA (reference sequence).

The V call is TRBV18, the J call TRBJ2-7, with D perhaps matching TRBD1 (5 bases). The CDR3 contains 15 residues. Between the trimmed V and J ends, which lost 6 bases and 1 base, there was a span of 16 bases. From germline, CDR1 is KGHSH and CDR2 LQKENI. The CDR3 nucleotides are TGTGCCAGCTCGGTGACAGTATCCCCTTCCTACGAGCAGTACTTC. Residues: CASSVTVSPSYEQYF.

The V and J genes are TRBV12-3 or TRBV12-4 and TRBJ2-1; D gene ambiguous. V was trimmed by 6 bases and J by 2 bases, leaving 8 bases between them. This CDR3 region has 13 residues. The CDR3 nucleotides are TGTGCCAGCAGCACGAAGGCCTACAATGAGCAGTTCTTC. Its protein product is CASSTKAYNEQFF.

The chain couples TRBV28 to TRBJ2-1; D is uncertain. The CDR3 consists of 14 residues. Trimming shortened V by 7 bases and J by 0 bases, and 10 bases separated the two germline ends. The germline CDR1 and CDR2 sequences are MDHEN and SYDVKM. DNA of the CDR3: TGTGCCAGCATTGGCGGTATCTCCTACAATGAGCAGTTCTTC. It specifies CASIGGISYNEQFF.

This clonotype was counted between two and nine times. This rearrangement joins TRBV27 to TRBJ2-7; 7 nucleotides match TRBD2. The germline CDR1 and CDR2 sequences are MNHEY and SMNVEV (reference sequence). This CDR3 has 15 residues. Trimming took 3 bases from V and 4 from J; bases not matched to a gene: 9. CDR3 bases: TGTGCCAGCAGTTTTAGACAAGGGAGGGGTTACGAGCAGTACTTC. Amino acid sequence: CASSFRQGRGYEQYF.

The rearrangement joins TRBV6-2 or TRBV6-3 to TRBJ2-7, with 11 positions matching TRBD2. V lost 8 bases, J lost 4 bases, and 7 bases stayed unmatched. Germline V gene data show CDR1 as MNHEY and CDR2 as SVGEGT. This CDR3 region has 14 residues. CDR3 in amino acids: CASGTGTSGYEQYF. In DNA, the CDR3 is TGTGCCAGCGGAACCGGGACTAGCGGATACGAGCAGTACTTC.

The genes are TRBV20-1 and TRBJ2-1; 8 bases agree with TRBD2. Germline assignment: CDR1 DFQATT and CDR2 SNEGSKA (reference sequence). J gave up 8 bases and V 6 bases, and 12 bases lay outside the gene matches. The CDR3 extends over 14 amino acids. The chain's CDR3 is CSAPGQREFDEQFF. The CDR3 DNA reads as TGCAGTGCGCCAGGCCAGCGGGAGTTCGATGAGCAGTTCTTC.

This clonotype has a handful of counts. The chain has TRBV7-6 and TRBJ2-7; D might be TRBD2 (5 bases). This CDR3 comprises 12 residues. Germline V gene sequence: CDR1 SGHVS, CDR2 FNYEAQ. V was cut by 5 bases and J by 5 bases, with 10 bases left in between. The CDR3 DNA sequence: TGTGCCAGCAGCCTTGGGAGTGACGAGCAGTACTTC. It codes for CASSLGSDEQYF. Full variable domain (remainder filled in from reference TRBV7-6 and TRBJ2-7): GAGVSQSPRYKVTKRGQDVALRCDPISGHVSLYWYRQALGQGPEFLTYFNYEAQQDKSGLPNDRFSAERPEGSISTLTIQRTEQRDSAMYRCASSLGSDEQYFGPGTRLTVT.

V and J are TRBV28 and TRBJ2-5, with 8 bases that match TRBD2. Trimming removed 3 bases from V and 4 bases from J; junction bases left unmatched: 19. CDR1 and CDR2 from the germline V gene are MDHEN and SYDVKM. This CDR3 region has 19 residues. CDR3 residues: CASSFPGVQAGDLGETQYF. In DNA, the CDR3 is TGTGCCAGCAGTTTCCCAGGGGTTCAAGCGGGAGATCTGGGAGAGACCCAGTACTTC.

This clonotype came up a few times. In DNA, the CDR3 is TGTGCCAGCAGTAAGAGGACCACAGATACGCAGTATTTT. Translating it yields CASSKRTTDTQYF. V and J are TRBV7-2 and TRBJ2-3, with unresolved D. The CDR3 length is 13 residues. The germline CDR1 and CDR2 sequences are SGHTA and FQGNSA. Trimming stripped 6 bases from V and 2 bases from J, with 9 bases between.

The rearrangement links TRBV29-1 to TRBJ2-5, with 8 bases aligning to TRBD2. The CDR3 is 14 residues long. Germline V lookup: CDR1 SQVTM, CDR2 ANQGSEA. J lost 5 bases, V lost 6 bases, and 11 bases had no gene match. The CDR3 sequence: CSVWTSRSVETQYF. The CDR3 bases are TGCAGCGTCTGGACTAGCAGGAGTGTGGAGACCCAGTACTTC.

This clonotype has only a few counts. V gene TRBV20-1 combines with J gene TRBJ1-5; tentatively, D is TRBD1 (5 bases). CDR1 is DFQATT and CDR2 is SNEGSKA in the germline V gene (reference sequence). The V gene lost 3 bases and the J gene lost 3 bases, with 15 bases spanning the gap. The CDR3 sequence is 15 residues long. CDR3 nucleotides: TGCAGTGCTAGGGGACGGAAGGGATCCAATCAGCCCCAGCATTTT. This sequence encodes CSARGRKGSNQPQHF.

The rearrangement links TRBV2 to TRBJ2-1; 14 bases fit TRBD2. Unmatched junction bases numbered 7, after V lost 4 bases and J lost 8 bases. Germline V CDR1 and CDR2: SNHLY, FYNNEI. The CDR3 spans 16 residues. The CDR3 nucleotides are TGTGCCAGCAGTGGGCCGGGACTAGCGGGAGCCTATGAGCAGTTCTTC. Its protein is CASSGPGLAGAYEQFF. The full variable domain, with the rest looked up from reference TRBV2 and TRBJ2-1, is EPEVTQTPSHQVTQMGQEVILRCVPISNHLYFYWYRQILGQKVEFLVSFYNNEISEKSEIFDDQFSVERPDGSNFTLKIRSTKLEDSAMYFCASSGPGLAGAYEQFFGPGTRLTVL.

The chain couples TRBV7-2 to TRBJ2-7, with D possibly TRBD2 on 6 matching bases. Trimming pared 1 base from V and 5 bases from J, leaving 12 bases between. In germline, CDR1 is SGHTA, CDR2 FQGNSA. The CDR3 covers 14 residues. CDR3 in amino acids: CASSLEEGRNEQYF. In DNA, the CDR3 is TGTGCCAGCAGCTTAGAGGAGGGGCGGAACGAGCAGTACTTC.

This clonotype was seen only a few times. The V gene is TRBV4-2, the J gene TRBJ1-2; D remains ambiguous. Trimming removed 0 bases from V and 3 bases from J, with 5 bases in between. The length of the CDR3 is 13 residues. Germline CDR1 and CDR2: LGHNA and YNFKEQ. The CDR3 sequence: CASSQDPYYGYTF. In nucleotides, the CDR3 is TGTGCCAGCAGCCAAGACCCGTACTATGGCTACACCTTC.

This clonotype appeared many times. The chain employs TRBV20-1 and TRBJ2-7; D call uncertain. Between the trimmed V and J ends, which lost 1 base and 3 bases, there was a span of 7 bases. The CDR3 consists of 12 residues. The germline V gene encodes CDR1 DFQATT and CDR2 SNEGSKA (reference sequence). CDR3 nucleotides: TGCAGTGCTAGAGTCAACAACTACGAGCAGTACTTC. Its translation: CSARVNNYEQYF.

CDR3 bases: TGTGCCAGCAGCCATTTGTGGGAGCAGTACTTC. Translating gives CASSHLWEQYF. V and J are TRBV3-1 and TRBJ2-7; D remains ambiguous. The CDR3 sequence is 11 residues long. V lost 3 bases and J lost 7, with 7 bases in between. The germline gives CDR1 LGHDT, CDR2 YNNKEL (reference sequence).

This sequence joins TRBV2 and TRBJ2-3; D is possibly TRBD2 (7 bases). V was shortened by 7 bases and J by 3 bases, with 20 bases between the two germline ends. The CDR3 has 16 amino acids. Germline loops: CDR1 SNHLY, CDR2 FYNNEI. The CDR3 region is CASKTGRRRGTDTQYF. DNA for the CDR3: TGTGCCAGCAAAACCGGGAGGCGAAGGGGGACAGATACGCAGTATTTT.

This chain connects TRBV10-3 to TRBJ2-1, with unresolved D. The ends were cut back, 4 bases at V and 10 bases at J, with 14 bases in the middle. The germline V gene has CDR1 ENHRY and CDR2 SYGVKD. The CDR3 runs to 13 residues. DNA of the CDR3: TGTGCCATCAGTGGTCTTGGAGCCCGGGAGCAGTTCTTC. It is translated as CAISGLGAREQFF.